The clone carrying this T cell receptor (beta chain) was found a few times. Its antigen is undetermined. This sample is drawn from a study of regulatory T cells in long-lasting Graves disease. Looking at the study overall: Antithyroid drugs had been taken by newly diagnosed Graves' patients for under 3 months. General study points: The persistent group shared about 2,500 public clonotypes, more than the 966 shared by new patients. Patients with persistent disease showed a bias toward TRBV28, TRBJ1-2 and TRBJ2-5.

With iRepertoire HTBI primers and Arm-PCR of CDR3 regions, TCR beta libraries were built. Each CDR3 protein is one row after TCRdb ran MiXCR on the multiplex PCR reads. The sample includes a few hundred thousand distinct CDR3 sequences, around 16% of them seen just once. Trimming pared 5 bases from V and 6 bases from J, leaving 9 bases between. CDR1 and CDR2 from the germline V gene are SGHTA and FQGTGA. The CDR3 length is 12 residues. The time point was: newly diagnosed GD, antithyroid drugs for less than 3 months. PBMCs provided the RNA from which the TCR library was made. The authors drew patients from an endocrinology department in Xi'an, China.

This sample comprised peripheral blood mononuclear cells (PBMCs), obtained at new diagnosis, from a patient treated with antithyroid drugs. This TCR came from a female donor with Graves disease. The chain uses TRBV7-3 and TRBJ2-3; D is unresolved. Here the CDR3 DNA reads TGTGCCAGCAGCCACATCGGGGATACGCAGTATTTT. As protein: CASSHIGDTQYF.